Presented here are 30 T cell receptor beta chains from one specimen sequenced in a study of neoadjuvant anti-PD-1 for oral cavity cancer. Regarding time point: after neoadjuvant nivolumab, at surgical resection. Method: immunoSEQ multiplex PCR; TCRdb's copy keeps in-frame clones and lacks some. The profile covers approximately 12,000 clones, with around 75% appearing a single time and under 3% taken by the ten largest. Sample: PBMCs, taken after nivolumab (anti-PD-1) treatment. The source of these receptors is a person between 35 and 79 years old with oral cavity squamous cell carcinoma.

The chain links TRBV11-2 to TRBJ2-7; TRBD2 matches at 7 bases. The germline CDR1 and CDR2 sequences are SGHAT and FQNNGV. This CDR3 region has 15 residues. The V and J ends lost 5 bases and 2 bases, in that order; junction bases with no gene match: 9. CDR3 protein: CASSATRAGPYEQYF. The CDR3 DNA is TGTGCCAGCAGCGCAACCCGAGCGGGGCCCTACGAGCAGTACTTC. The full variable domain, in which reference TRBV11-2 and TRBJ2-7 provide the parts outside the CDR3, is EAGVAQSPRYKIIEKRQSVAFWCNPISGHATLYWYQQILGQGPKLLIQFQNNGVVDDSQLPKDRFSAERLKGVDSTLKIQPAKLEDSAVYLCASSATRAGPYEQYFGPGTRLTVT.

This clone was counted between two and nine times. The chain uses TRBV27 and TRBJ2-7, with 8 nucleotides matching TRBD1. Germline-derived CDR1 and CDR2 are MNHEY and SMNVEV (reference sequence). The CDR3 runs 13 residues. The junction had 6 bases not matched to a gene; V was cut back by 4 bases and J by 7 bases. The CDR3 protein is CASSSRDRWEQYF. Here the CDR3 DNA reads TGTGCCAGCAGTTCCCGGGACAGGTGGGAGCAGTACTTC.

This clone was recorded only once. This rearrangement joins TRBV5-1 to TRBJ2-7; TRBD2 is a possible D gene (6 bases). Germline V gives CDR1 SGHRS, CDR2 YFSETQ. The V end lost 4 bases, the J end lost 6 bases, and 20 bases lay between the germline ends. The CDR3 is 15 residues long. CDR3 sequence (DNA): TGCGCCAGCAGCCGGCGCGGTGCTGGGGACTCCGAGCAGTACTTC. It translates to CASSRRGAGDSEQYF.

The V and J genes are TRBV29-1 and TRBJ1-1; D not resolved. Germline V gene lookup returns CDR1 SQVTM and CDR2 ANQGSEA. The CDR3 extends over 12 amino acids. Trimming removed 4 bases at V and 0 bases at J, with 6 bases between. In nucleotides, the CDR3 is TGCAGCGTTGTCCGGGTGAACACTGAAGCTTTCTTT. This sequence encodes CSVVRVNTEAFF.

This clone was seen a few times. V is TRBV11-2 and J is TRBJ1-1; a possible D gene is TRBD1 (5 bases). Trimming stripped 5 bases from V and 4 bases from J, with 14 bases between. Per germline, CDR1 SGHAT and CDR2 FQNNGV. The CDR3 runs to 14 residues. The CDR3 bases are TGTGCCAGCAGCACGCAGGGCGGGGGCACTGAAGCTTTCTTT. Protein: CASSTQGGGTEAFF.

The rearrangement joins TRBV5-1 to TRBJ2-1; TRBD2 matches at 11 bases. The CDR3 length is 16 residues. Germline lookup yields CDR1 SGHRS and CDR2 YFSETQ. The junction had 9 bases not matched to a gene; V was cut back by 4 bases and J by 6 bases. In DNA form, the CDR3 reads TGCGCCAGCAGCCCGACAACTAGCGGGGGTTTCAATGAGCAGTTCTTC. Protein: CASSPTTSGGFNEQFF. Based on the CDR3 plus reference TRBV5-1 and TRBJ2-1, the full variable domain is KAGVTQTPRYLIKTRGQQVTLSCSPISGHRSVSWYQQTPGQGLQFLFEYFSETQRNKGNFPGRFSGRQFSNSRSEMNVSTLELGDSALYLCASSPTTSGGFNEQFFGPGTRLTVL.

This chain uses TRBV7-9 with TRBJ2-7; D is possibly TRBD2 (6 bases). Germline assignment: CDR1 SEHNR and CDR2 FQNEAQ (reference sequence). The ends were cut back, 4 bases at V and 6 bases at J, with 16 bases in the middle. The CDR3 spans 14 residues. The CDR3 is CASSSTEGGGEQYF. The DNA of the CDR3 is TGTGCCAGCAGCTCTACGGAGGGAGGAGGCGAGCAGTACTTC.

V is TRBV5-6 and J is TRBJ2-5, with 9 bases matching TRBD1. There are 15 residues in the CDR3. V shed 3 bases, J shed 5 bases, and the junction held 8 bases outside the gene matches. CDR1 is SGHDT and CDR2 is YYEEEE in the germline V gene. The CDR3 spells CASSSTGGAWETQYF. CDR3 in DNA: TGTGCCAGCAGCTCAACAGGGGGCGCGTGGGAGACCCAGTACTTC.

This rearrangement joins TRBV4-1 to TRBJ1-3; the D is unclear. V dropped 0 bases and J dropped 5 bases, with 5 bases sitting between them. Germline CDR1 and CDR2: MGHRA and YSYEKL. The CDR3 spans 13 residues. CDR3 bases: TGCGCCAGCAGCCAAGAGGAAAGAAACACCATATATTTT. It translates to CASSQEERNTIYF.

With respect to this clone: One end of the junction is discordant with germline, which a read error may explain. The CDR3 here is CASSLVQGETQYF. As DNA, the CDR3 is TGTGCTAGCAGCTTAGTACAGGGAGAGACCCAGTACTTC. The rearrangement uses TRBV7-7 and TRBJ2-5; possibly TRBD1 for D (6 bases). The CDR3 extends over 13 amino acids. Germline V gene lookup returns CDR1 SSHAT and CDR2 FNYEAQ (reference sequence).

The J gene is TRBJ2-7, the V gene TRBV6-4; TRBD2 might be the D (6 bases). The CDR3 sequence is 14 residues long. The V gene's germline CDR1 is MRHNA and CDR2 SNTAGT. The germline V and J ends were trimmed by 8 bases and 0 bases, with 14 bases remaining between them. The CDR3 here is CASRRRDCSYEQYF. CDR3 in DNA: TGTGCCAGCCGCCGGAGGGACTGCTCCTACGAGCAGTACTTC.

This clone was seen only once. The CDR3 bases are TGTGCCAGCAGCCACCGGACAGGAGCTAACTATGGCTACACCTTC. It encodes CASSHRTGANYGYTF. The chain combines TRBV7-8 with TRBJ1-2; TRBD1 matches 7 bases. CDR3 length: 15 amino acids. The V gene end was trimmed by 5 bases and the J gene end by 0 bases; junction bases not matched to a gene: 6. Germline V gives CDR1 SGHVS, CDR2 FQNEAQ.

The chain carries TRBV10-3 and TRBJ2-7, with TRBD1 matching 7 bases. Germline assignment: CDR1 ENHRY and CDR2 SYGVKD. Trimming removed 6 bases from V and 5 bases from J; junction bases left unmatched: 7. The CDR3 spans 13 residues. CDR3 loop: CAISPTGFHEQYF. The CDR3 DNA is TGTGCCATCAGCCCGACAGGGTTCCACGAGCAGTACTTC.

V and J are TRBV6-1 and TRBJ1-1; a possible D gene is TRBD1 (6 bases). CDR1 and CDR2 from the germline V gene are MNHNS and SASEGT. Deletions cut 5 bases from V and 2 bases from J, with 15 bases between. This CDR3 has 15 residues. DNA of the CDR3: TGTGCCAGCAGTCATATTCGGACAGATAACACTGAAGCTTTCTTT. Protein: CASSHIRTDNTEAFF.

This chain links TRBV7-8 with TRBJ1-5; TRBD1 matches at 8 bases. The V segment lost 3 bases and the J segment 2 bases; nucleotides outside the gene matches: 0. The germline gives CDR1 SGHVS, CDR2 FQNEAQ. The CDR3 is 14 residues long. The CDR3 sequence: CASSLTGGNQPQHF. CDR3 DNA sequence: TGTGCCAGCAGCTTGACAGGGGGCAATCAGCCCCAGCATTTT.

This chain connects TRBV9 to TRBJ2-7, with 7 bases identical to TRBD1. From germline, CDR1 is SGDLS and CDR2 YYNGEE. There are 13 residues in the CDR3. V shed 4 bases and J 3 bases; nucleotides not matched to a gene: 4. CDR3: CASSPRTGYEQYF. As DNA, the CDR3 is TGTGCCAGCAGCCCCCGGACAGGCTACGAGCAGTACTTC.

This clone was observed once. The chain has TRBV11-2 and TRBJ1-1, with a possible D match to TRBD1 (5 bases). There are 16 residues in the CDR3. Germline CDR1 and CDR2: SGHAT and FQNNGV. V lost 5 bases, J lost 0 bases, and 16 bases lay in between. DNA of the CDR3: TGTGCCAGCAGCCAGCCGGGACGCGCTCTGAACACTGAAGCTTTCTTT. This codes for CASSQPGRALNTEAFF.

CDR3 DNA sequence: TGTGCCAGCAGCGTAGGAGGCAGTCAAACCTACGAGCAGTACTTC. It is translated as CASSVGGSQTYEQYF. The genes are TRBV9 and TRBJ2-7; D unclear. The length of the CDR3 is 15 residues. Germline CDR1 reads SGDLS; CDR2 reads YYNGEE. V was cut by 0 bases and J by 2 bases, with 12 bases left in between.

The chain carries TRBV6-5 and TRBJ2-7; D is ambiguous. The V gene lost 5 bases and the J gene lost 6 bases, with 14 bases spanning the gap. CDR1 MNHEY and CDR2 SVGAGI come from the germline V gene. The CDR3 covers 13 residues. The CDR3 sequence is CASSPHSFTEQYF. The CDR3 nucleotides are TGTGCCAGCAGTCCCCACTCCTTCACCGAGCAGTACTTC.

This clone was seen a few times. The V and J genes are TRBV28 and TRBJ1-2; D is unclear. CDR1 MDHEN and CDR2 SYDVKM come from the germline V gene. Deletions cut 3 bases from V and 0 bases from J, with 11 bases between. The CDR3 sequence is 15 residues long. CDR3 DNA: TGTGCCAGCAGTTTCCCCTTCGCCGCTAACTATGGCTACACCTTC. Residues: CASSFPFAANYGYTF.

The genes are TRBV7-2 and TRBJ1-2, with TRBD1 identical over 9 bases. The CDR3 runs to 15 residues. With 6 bases clipped from V and 5 bases from J, the junction kept 10 bases outside the gene matches. CDR1 SGHTA and CDR2 FQGNSA come from the germline V gene. CDR3: CASSSSGTGMYGYTF. The CDR3 coding sequence is TGTGCCAGCAGTTCCTCCGGGACAGGGATGTATGGCTACACCTTC.

V usage is TRBV13 and J usage is TRBJ1-2; maybe TRBD1 (6 bases). Trimming stripped 1 base from V and 5 bases from J, with 17 bases between. Germline CDR1 and CDR2: PRHDT and FYEKMQ (reference sequence). The CDR3 sequence is 16 residues long. CDR3 loop: CASSLAGRGPSYGYTF. The DNA for the CDR3 is TGTGCCAGCAGCTTAGCAGGTCGGGGGCCCTCATATGGCTACACCTTC.

This clone has a handful of counts. Other DNA sequences in the sample encode the same CDR3. The chain combines TRBV4-1 with TRBJ2-5; D not certain. The CDR3 sequence is 11 residues long. Looked up from germline, CDR1 is MGHRA and CDR2 is YSYEKL. The V end lost 3 bases, the J end lost 3 bases, and 2 bases lay between the germline ends. As DNA, the CDR3 is TGCGCCAGCAGCCAGGAAGAGACCCAGTACTTC. Amino acids: CASSQEETQYF.

The gene calls are TRBV5-1 and TRBJ1-1; 7 bases map to TRBD1. The V gene end was trimmed by 5 bases and the J gene end by 0 bases; junction bases not matched to a gene: 4. The CDR3 sequence is 14 residues long. Germline V gene data show CDR1 as SGHRS and CDR2 as YFSETQ. CDR3 in DNA: TGCGCCAGCAGGGGGACAGACTTGAACACTGAAGCTTTCTTT. Its protein is CASRGTDLNTEAFF.

The chain combines TRBV9 with TRBJ1-5; 7 bases match TRBD1. The CDR3 is made up of 15 amino acids. The V and J ends lost 7 bases and 6 bases, in that order; junction bases with no gene match: 13. From germline, CDR1 is SGDLS and CDR2 YYNGEE. CDR3 sequence reads: CASSPTGASTQPQHF. The CDR3 region has the DNA TGTGCCAGCTCCCCAACAGGGGCGTCCACTCAGCCCCAGCATTTT.

The chain recombines TRBV6-1 with TRBJ2-5; D not certain. V lost 3 bases and J 1 base, leaving 3 bases between the germline ends. The CDR3 is 12 amino acids. From germline, CDR1 is MNHNS and CDR2 SASEGT. The CDR3 nucleotides read TGTGCCAGCAGTGACGCCCAAGAGACCCAGTACTTC. Residues: CASSDAQETQYF.

The genes are TRBV5-1 and TRBJ1-1, with D tentatively TRBD1 (5 bases). The V gene lost 7 bases and the J gene lost 4 bases, with 17 bases spanning the gap. Germline loops: CDR1 SGHRS, CDR2 YFSETQ. The CDR3 totals 14 residues. The CDR3 here is CASAWGPSGTEAFF. DNA of the CDR3: TGCGCCAGCGCATGGGGACCGTCCGGCACTGAAGCTTTCTTT.

V gene TRBV7-9 combines with J gene TRBJ1-4; TRBD1 matches at 9 bases. Germline loops: CDR1 SEHNR, CDR2 FQNEAQ (reference sequence). The CDR3 loop spans 17 amino acids. V lost 9 bases and J lost 5; bases outside the gene matches: 16. In DNA, the CDR3 is TGTGCCAGTAGCCGGTTGGGACGGACAGGGGTCAATGAAAAACTGTTTTTT. It specifies CASSRLGRTGVNEKLFF.

V usage is TRBV6-5 and J usage is TRBJ2-3; D may be TRBD1 or TRBD2 (5 bases each). Germline values: CDR1 MNHEY, CDR2 SVGAGI. This CDR3 is built from 15 residues. The V end lost 5 bases, the J end lost 2 bases, and 14 bases lay between the germline ends. CDR3 sequence reads: CASSIRDPVTDTQYF. In DNA, the CDR3 is TGTGCCAGCAGTATCCGGGACCCAGTCACAGATACGCAGTATTTT.

This clone was counted between two and nine times. The chain has TRBV5-8 and TRBJ2-2; D uncertain. The ends were cut back, 3 bases at V and 4 bases at J, with 16 bases in the middle. CDR1 SGHTS and CDR2 YDEGEE come from the germline V gene. This CDR3 comprises 16 residues. In DNA form, the CDR3 reads TGTGCCAGCAGCTCCCAGAATCTTTGGGGCACCGGGGAGCTGTTTTTT. Translating gives CASSSQNLWGTGELFF.